This TCR beta chain appears in the sequencing data of a study of cytomegalovirus exposure and HLA in healthy donors. About the study: Within the Caucasian-associated ancestry cluster were around 80% of the roughly 430 genotyped donors.

Use of 60 Vbeta and 13 Jbeta primers characterized the PCR. Generated by immunoSEQ multiplex PCR, the TCRdb table keeps only in-frame clones and is missing some. The sample shows some 180,000 clones, around 75% of them seen only once. Concerning this clone: The antigen is undetermined.

General study points: There were reportedly fewer N-insertions in an Asian-associated ancestry cluster than the roughly 670-donor mean, in a later analysis. A few chains linked to CMV were shown in vitro to be specific for CMV antigens.

The receptor comes from a male donor in good health and CMV-seronegative. The sequenced sample consisted of PBMCs.

Written as DNA, the CDR3 is TGTGCCAGCAGCTTGGGTCAGGGAACAAGTGGCTACACCTTC. It codes for CASSLGQGTSGYTF. The genes are TRBV7-3 and TRBJ1-2, with a weak D call TRBD1 (5 bases). Trimming shortened V by 3 bases and J by 7 bases, and 15 bases separated the two germline ends. The V gene's germline CDR1 is SGHTA and CDR2 FQGTGA. CDR3 length: 14 residues.